A single sample gave rise to the 10 T cell receptor beta chains below, sequenced in a study of glioma-infiltrating T cells after dendritic cell vaccination. The method was immunoSEQ multiplex PCR; TCRdb's version includes in-frame clones alone and lacks a portion of them. Of around 37,000 clones detected, just under 85% appear once; the ten largest clones hold approximately 7.8%. Here the sequenced sample was blood, taken before dendritic cell vaccination. The receptors were sampled from a human donor with glioblastoma.

This chain connects TRBV21-1 to TRBJ1-1; the table's D call, TRBD1, has no DNA check behind it. TRBV21-1 is a pseudogene locus. CDR3 size: 13 residues. CDR3 in amino acids: CASSNLKGTEAFF. As DNA, the CDR3 is TGTGCCAGCAGCAATCTGAAGGGGACTGAAGCTTTCTTT.

The chain links TRBV10-1 to TRBJ2-3; TRBD2 matches at 14 bases. V shed 4 bases and J 4 bases; nucleotides not matched to a gene: 4. From germline, CDR1 is WNHNN and CDR2 SYGVQD (reference sequence). This CDR3 is built from 16 residues. The CDR3 here is CASSATTSGGADTQYF. The CDR3 nucleotides read TGCGCCAGCAGTGCTACGACTAGCGGGGGGGCAGATACGCAGTATTTT.

This clone was seen once. The rearrangement links TRBV5-1 to TRBJ2-2, with TRBD1 matching 10 bases. The CDR3 is 17 residues long. Germline-derived CDR1 and CDR2 are SGHRS and YFSETQ. The ends lost 3 bases at V and 3 bases at J; junction bases unmatched: 8. The CDR3 bases are TGCGCCAGCAGCTCGAGACAGGGGGCGCGACACACCGGGGAGCTGTTTTTT. It specifies CASSSRQGARHTGELFF.

The rearrangement uses TRBV18 and TRBJ2-7; no reliable D call. V was pared by 5 bases and J by 6 bases, with 14 bases between. From germline, CDR1 is KGHSH and CDR2 LQKENI. CDR3 length equals 13 residues. CDR3 loop: CASSGHQWLEQYF. The CDR3 DNA sequence: TGTGCCAGCTCAGGTCACCAATGGCTCGAGCAGTACTTC.

The V gene is TRBV6-5, the J gene TRBJ1-2, with TRBD1 matching over 7 bases. Germline values: CDR1 MNHEY, CDR2 SVGAGI. V trimming: 0 bases; J trimming: 5 bases; junction bases outside the gene matches: 9. This CDR3 spans 16 amino acids. The CDR3 spells CASSYSRTGLEYGYTF. The CDR3 region has the DNA TGTGCCAGCAGTTACTCGAGGACAGGCCTTGAATATGGCTACACCTTC.

The chain couples TRBV4-1 to TRBJ2-3, with TRBD2 matching over 15 bases. The CDR3 has 19 amino acids. CDR1 is MGHRA, CDR2 YSYEKL, per germline. Trimming cost V 4 bases and J 1 base; bases outside gene matches: 9. CDR3 sequence: CASSRAGLAGGPRTDTQYF. The CDR3 DNA reads as TGCGCCAGCAGCCGGGCTGGACTAGCGGGGGGGCCTCGCACAGATACGCAGTATTTT.

CDR3 DNA sequence: TGTGCCAGCAGTACAAAGTACGAGCAGTACTTC. It specifies CASSTKYEQYF. The chain is built from TRBV6-1 and TRBJ2-7; D remains ambiguous. CDR1 is MNHNS, CDR2 SASEGT, per germline. The V end was cut by 5 bases, the J end by 4 bases, with 6 bases between. This CDR3 contains 11 residues.

This sequence joins TRBV7-8 and TRBJ2-4; 7 bases align to TRBD2. The CDR3 is 15 residues long. With 0 bases clipped from V and 7 bases from J, the junction kept 6 bases outside the gene matches. The V gene's germline CDR1 is SGHVS and CDR2 FQNEAQ. CDR3 in DNA: TGTGCCAGCAGCTTAGCGGGAGGGAAGAACAACATTCAGTACTTC. Its translation is CASSLAGGKNNIQYF.

The gene calls are TRBV19 and TRBJ1-1, with 11 bases matching TRBD1. The CDR3 runs to 17 residues. Germline loops: CDR1 LNHDA, CDR2 SQIVND (reference sequence). Unmatched junction bases numbered 10, after V lost 5 bases and J lost 2 bases. As DNA, the CDR3 is TGTGCCAGTAGTCCCCTCCGGGACAGGGGGGCCAACACTGAAGCTTTCTTT. Its translation is CASSPLRDRGANTEAFF.

The genes are TRBV4-3 and TRBJ1-5; the D is unclear. Looked up from germline, CDR1 is LGHNA and CDR2 is YSLEER. The CDR3 has 15 residues. V was clipped by 0 bases and J by 3 bases, with 9 bases between them. CDR3 sequence: CASSQDYPYNQPQHF. CDR3 nucleotides: TGCGCCAGCAGCCAAGATTATCCCTACAATCAGCCCCAGCATTTT.